This T cell receptor beta chain emerged from a study of shared clonotypes between healthy human individuals. Study-level information: The study enrolled a couple of women and a few men aged 18 to 49. Study observations and caveats: Expectations were that clonotype sharing among donors would be affected by sequencing depth. With a few donors compared, about 5.2% of naive CD4 clonotypes were shared.

The donor cohort consisted entirely of Caucasian adults residing in Nashville, Tennessee. This clone was seen just once. Its target is unknown. Assay used: immunoSEQ multiplex PCR; TCRdb lists only in-frame clones, some missing. The sample gives about 2.4 million clones, 90% to 95% of which show up once; 0.13% to 0.15% is in the top ten. This receptor was obtained from a man between 18 and 29 years old in good health. The sequenced material came from naive CD4+ T cells sorted from blood. Subset defined: CD45RA+ positively selected.

The DNA for the CDR3 is TGTGCCACGGGACAGGGTCTTTGGAACAATCAGCCCCAGCATTTT. It yields the protein CATGQGLWNNQPQHF. The chain uses TRBV28 and TRBJ1-5; TRBD1 agrees at 9 bases. CDR1 and CDR2 (germline): MDHEN, SYDVKM. J lost 3 bases, V lost 10 bases, and 10 bases had no gene match. The CDR3 totals 15 residues.